This T cell receptor (beta chain) derives from a study of blood T cell repertoires in COVID-19 (dated by TCRdb to 2019 to 2021). Some background on the complete study: Samples covering the acute and convalescent phases of COVID-19 were provided by collaborators in the United States, Italy and Spain. The prospective study material was composed of cDNA or gDNA derived from T cells, B-cell-depleted T cells, or PBMCs. Subjects who had been exposed to COVID-19, were actively infected with it, or had recovered from it provided the deeply sampled blood TCRbeta repertoires that made up the dataset. The repertoires were released in a freely available public database intended as a resource for research on the immune response to SARS-CoV-2. The samples were drawn from two sources: the first 160 participants of the ongoing ImmuneRACE study, and approximately 1,300 subjects contributed by 6 global collaborators. The sample metadata nearly always contained a de-identified subject ID, COVID-19 status, age in years and sex. HLA class I and class II types, where available, came from metadata supplied by the sample provider rather than from assay-based typing.

What the authors observed across the whole study: The amount of clinical and demographic metadata varied by source and participant and was provided uncurated.

The immunoSEQ Assay, a bias-controlled multiplex PCR, was used to amplify TCRbeta CDR3 regions from genomic DNA. On the study's bioinformatics: The number of nucleated cells in each sample was estimated by amplification of reference gene primers within the assay. Sequence reads were collapsed and filtered to measure the absolute abundance of every unique TCRbeta CDR3 rearrangement. Productive Simpson clonality was computed per sample as the square root of Simpson's diversity index over productive rearrangements. This immuneACCESS table, as held by TCRdb, lists in-frame sequences with V and J called but not all clones. Of the missing ones, under half trace to an unresolved V gene in checked studies; the others have no known cause. The V and J calls and the clone size are those of that table, but D and trimming were determined from the DNA. Present in this sample are fewer than 200,000 clones, 75% to 90% of which were seen just once. Jointly, the top ten make up under 9.5% of the sample.

Notes on this clone: What this receptor recognizes is not known. The input lacks base qualities; no much larger clone sits a single base away.

Collaborating institutions collected whole blood in K2EDTA tubes following their own protocols. Collaborator samples were shipped for TCRbeta analysis as frozen whole blood, isolated PBMCs, or DNA extracted from either sample type. The CDR3 runs 15 residues from the cysteine to the phenylalanine. Solely the CDR3 DNA is kept, with 45 bases framed from the first base. V and J are truncated by 5 bases and 5 bases respectively, leaving an intervening sequence of 18 bases. Taken from the germline V gene, the CDR1 and CDR2 loops are MNHEY and SVGAGI. Material: peripheral blood. The chain couples TRBV6-5 to TRBJ1-1; possibly the D gene is TRBD1, per 6 matching bases. This clonotype originated in a woman aged 55-69 years with acute or convalescent COVID-19. The DNA reads TGTGCCAGCAGTCCAACGACAGGCGGTGGGACTGAAGCTTTCTTT. Its protein reads: CASSPTTGGGTEAFF.